The 23 T cell receptor beta chains reported below all come from one sample, sequenced in a study of chemoradiotherapy in HPV16-positive cancers. This table comes from immunoSEQ multiplex PCR, and its TCRdb copy is limited to in-frame clones, with some not included. Of thousands of clones listed, roughly 70% are singletons. Collection of the sample occurred from a patient who underwent chemoradiotherapy. Receptors originate from a human donor with HPV-associated anogenital cancer.

The rearrangement joins TRBV15 to TRBJ1-5, with D perhaps TRBD1 (5 bases). The CDR3 runs 19 residues. CDR1 is LNHNV and CDR2 is YYDKDF in the germline V gene (reference sequence). Trimming shortened V by 4 bases and J by 2 bases, and 24 bases separated the two germline ends. The CDR3 coding sequence is TGTGCCACCAGCACCCAATCGGGGCCCCTTTTCCGTGGCAATCAGCCCCAGCATTTT. This codes for CATSTQSGPLFRGNQPQHF. Complete variable domain (other parts from reference TRBV15 and TRBJ1-5): DAMVIQNPRYQVTQFGKPVTLSCSQTLNHNVMYWYQQKSSQAPKLLFHYYDKDFNNEADTPDNFQSRRPNTSFCFLDIRSPGLGDTAMYLCATSTQSGPLFRGNQPQHFGDGTRLSIL.

The gene calls are TRBV30 and TRBJ1-1; D remains unclear. This CDR3 is 13 amino acids long. Per the germline V gene, CDR1 is GTSNPN and CDR2 is SVGIG (reference sequence). V shed 2 bases and J shed 5 bases, with 12 bases lying between them. CDR3 sequence: CAWSTGSWTEAFF. CDR3 nucleotide sequence: TGTGCCTGGAGTACGGGATCGTGGACTGAAGCTTTCTTT.

The gene calls are TRBV7-2 and TRBJ2-1; 11 positions match TRBD2. From germline, CDR1 is SGHTA and CDR2 FQGNSA. Losses at the gene ends were 0 bases for V and 9 bases for J; bases not matched to a gene: 4. CDR3 length: 15 residues. CDR3 bases: TGTGCCAGCAGCTTAGCCGGACTAGCGGGTTCTGAGCAGTTCTTC. It translates to CASSLAGLAGSEQFF.

The rearrangement links TRBV7-3 to TRBJ2-1, with a tentative D call TRBD2 (5 bases). The V and J ends lost 1 base and 8 bases respectively, with 12 bases between them. CDR1 and CDR2 from the germline V gene are SGHTA and FQGTGA. This CDR3 region has 14 residues. The chain's CDR3 is CASSLRSGNHEQFF. The CDR3 DNA is TGTGCCAGCAGCTTAAGGTCGGGAAACCATGAGCAGTTCTTC.

In this sample, this clone turned up a few times. This sequence joins TRBV9 and TRBJ2-1; D is perhaps TRBD2 (5 bases). The V gene's germline CDR1 is SGDLS and CDR2 YYNGEE. CDR3 size: 20 residues. Trimming left V 0 bases short and J 3 bases short, with 25 bases between. CDR3 in amino acids: CASSVEGWVGGGPYYNEQFF. Here the CDR3 DNA reads TGTGCCAGCAGCGTAGAGGGATGGGTGGGCGGCGGGCCATACTACAATGAGCAGTTCTTC.

The V gene is TRBV27, the J gene TRBJ2-1; D may match TRBD1 or TRBD2 (5 bases each). CDR1 is MNHEY, CDR2 SMNVEV, per germline (reference sequence). The CDR3 is 14 residues long. Trimming took 2 bases from V and 9 from J, leaving 14 bases between them. CDR3 amino acids: CASSLRDGLFEQFF. CDR3 nucleotide sequence: TGTGCCAGCAGTTTAAGGGACGGCTTGTTTGAGCAGTTCTTC.

The V and J genes are TRBV5-4 and TRBJ2-3; weak D call: TRBD1 (6 bases). In germline, CDR1 is SGHNT, CDR2 YYREEE (reference sequence). With 0 bases removed from V and 1 base from J, the gap between germline ends came to 9 bases. CDR3 length equals 15 residues. As DNA, the CDR3 is TGTGCCAGCAGCTTGGATCAGGGGCGCACAGATACGCAGTATTTT. Protein product: CASSLDQGRTDTQYF. The whole variable domain, remainder taken from reference TRBV5-4 and TRBJ2-3, is ETGVTQSPTHLIKTRGQQVTLRCSSQSGHNTVSWYQQALGQGPQFIFQYYREEENGRGNFPPRFSGLQFPNYSSELNVNALELDDSALYLCASSLDQGRTDTQYFGPGTRLTVL.

The chain employs TRBV5-1 and TRBJ2-1, with 7 bases matching TRBD1. V lost 0 bases and J lost 0; bases outside the gene matches: 3. CDR3 length equals 16 residues. Germline V lookup: CDR1 SGHRS, CDR2 YFSETQ. The CDR3 region is CASSLAGQASYNEQFF. DNA for the CDR3: TGCGCCAGCAGCTTGGCCGGACAGGCCTCCTACAATGAGCAGTTCTTC. The full variable domain, with the rest looked up from reference TRBV5-1 and TRBJ2-1, is KAGVTQTPRYLIKTRGQQVTLSCSPISGHRSVSWYQQTPGQGLQFLFEYFSETQRNKGNFPGRFSGRQFSNSRSEMNVSTLELGDSALYLCASSLAGQASYNEQFFGPGTRLTVL.

This clone was seen once. The chain combines TRBV5-1 with TRBJ2-5; 9 bases fit TRBD2. Germline CDR1 and CDR2: SGHRS and YFSETQ. Germline trimming cut 4 bases from V and 1 base from J; bases unmatched to any gene: 20. The CDR3 is 20 residues long. CDR3 sequence (DNA): TGCGCCAGCAGCACACCGCCGCGGGGGGAGTCTAGCGGGGTCCAAGAGACCCAGTACTTC. Protein product: CASSTPPRGESSGVQETQYF.

The chain recombines TRBV6-1 with TRBJ2-5, with D possibly TRBD1 on 7 matching bases. Germline lookup yields CDR1 MNHNS and CDR2 SASEGT. The germline V and J ends were trimmed by 4 bases and 4 bases, with 19 bases remaining between them. The CDR3 is 16 residues long. Here the CDR3 reads CASSAGTAGGGETQYF. Written as DNA, the CDR3 is TGTGCCAGCAGTGCGGGGACTGCAGGGGGAGGAGAGACCCAGTACTTC.

The V gene is TRBV5-4, the J gene TRBJ2-3, with 8 bases lining up with TRBD2. Trimming took 0 bases from V and 3 from J; bases not matched to a gene: 12. Germline V gives CDR1 SGHNT, CDR2 YYREEE (reference sequence). CDR3 length: 18 residues. The CDR3 DNA reads as TGTGCCAGCAGCTTGGCAGCGGGAGCGATAAGGGGGACAGATACGCAGTATTTT. Translation: CASSLAAGAIRGTDTQYF.

CDR3 sequence reads: CASSVPGTDYNEQFF. CDR3 DNA: TGTGCCAGCAGCGTACCCGGGACAGACTACAATGAGCAGTTCTTC. V gene TRBV7-3 combines with J gene TRBJ2-1; 7 bases agree with TRBD1. Looked up from germline, CDR1 is SGHTA and CDR2 is FQGTGA. V shed 5 bases and J 3 bases; nucleotides not matched to a gene: 7. CDR3 length equals 15 residues.

The CDR3 region has the DNA TGCAGCGTGACCACGAGGGGGGCGGCTGAAGCTTTCTTT. As protein: CSVTTRGAAEAFF. The chain combines TRBV29-1 with TRBJ1-1, with a tentative D call TRBD1 (6 bases). Between the trimmed V and J ends, which lost 6 bases and 6 bases, there was a span of 17 bases. The CDR3 contains 13 residues. CDR1 SQVTM and CDR2 ANQGSEA come from the germline V gene.

By share of the sample, this clone is medium-sized. The rearrangement joins TRBV4-3 to TRBJ2-6, with 9 nucleotides matching TRBD1. Looked up from germline, CDR1 is LGHNA and CDR2 is YSLEER. There are 17 residues in the CDR3. Trimming removed 1 base from V and 2 bases from J; junction bases left unmatched: 3. As DNA, the CDR3 is TGCGCCAGCAGCCAAGTTGGGACAGGGACTGGGGCCAACGTCCTGACTTTC. Protein: CASSQVGTGTGANVLTF.

The chain couples TRBV10-1 to TRBJ2-3; D unclear. The CDR3 contains 13 residues. The germline V gene has CDR1 WNHNN and CDR2 SYGVQD (reference sequence). With 2 bases removed from V and 6 bases from J, the gap between germline ends came to 9 bases. The CDR3 region is CASSEGASDTQYF. As DNA, the CDR3 is TGCGCCAGCAGTGAGGGCGCTTCGGATACGCAGTATTTT.

The chain combines TRBV13 with TRBJ2-1; 7 nucleotides agree with TRBD1. The CDR3 has 14 amino acids. Trimming took 2 bases from V and 4 from J; bases not matched to a gene: 2. Germline V CDR1 and CDR2: PRHDT, FYEKMQ (reference sequence). In DNA form, the CDR3 reads TGTGCCAGCAGCTTACCGGGACAGTACAATGAGCAGTTCTTC. Encoded protein: CASSLPGQYNEQFF.

The chain recombines TRBV18 with TRBJ1-2; a weak D match, TRBD1 (6 bases). The CDR3 is made up of 14 amino acids. Per germline, CDR1 KGHSH and CDR2 LQKENI. With 2 bases removed from V and 6 bases from J, the gap between germline ends came to 13 bases. The CDR3 DNA reads as TGTGCCAGCTCACCAGGGCAGGGGAGTGATGGCTACACCTTC. Residues: CASSPGQGSDGYTF.

This clone was observed a few times. V is TRBV4-1 and J is TRBJ1-5; D is ambiguous. The germline V gene encodes CDR1 MGHRA and CDR2 YSYEKL. The CDR3 runs to 12 residues. Trimming pared 3 bases from V and 6 bases from J, leaving 6 bases between. The CDR3 loop reads CASSHEGQPQHF. The CDR3 DNA reads TGCGCCAGCAGCCACGAGGGTCAGCCCCAGCATTTT.

The chain employs TRBV7-9 and TRBJ2-1, with TRBD1 identical over 12 bases. V shed 5 bases, J shed 1 base, and the junction held 3 bases outside the gene matches. CDR1 SEHNR and CDR2 FQNEAQ come from the germline V gene (reference sequence). This CDR3 spans 16 amino acids. CDR3 in DNA: TGTGCCAGCAGCACGGGACAGGGGGCATCCTACAATGAGCAGTTCTTC. This translates into CASSTGQGASYNEQFF. Complete variable domain (other parts from reference TRBV7-9 and TRBJ2-1): DTGVSQNPRHKITKRGQNVTFRCDPISEHNRLYWYRQTLGQGPEFLTYFQNEAQLEKSRLLSDRFSAERPKGSFSTLEIQRTEQGDSAMYLCASSTGQGASYNEQFFGPGTRLTVL.

The chain joins TRBV28 to TRBJ2-7; 15 nucleotides agree with TRBD2. V lost 4 bases, J lost 5 bases, and 12 bases stayed unmatched. The CDR3 extends over 18 amino acids. Germline lookup yields CDR1 MDHEN and CDR2 SYDVKM. This CDR3 reads CASSSYARTSGRAHEQYF. CDR3 in DNA: TGTGCCAGCAGTTCTTATGCCCGGACTAGCGGGAGGGCCCACGAGCAGTACTTC.

J is TRBJ2-2 and V is TRBV30; 15 nucleotides match TRBD2. The V gene's germline CDR1 is GTSNPN and CDR2 SVGIG (reference sequence). The CDR3 contains 20 residues. Trimming at V came to 2 bases and at J to 4 bases, leaving 14 bases not matched to a gene. This CDR3 reads CAWSWDVWTSGRASTGELFF. CDR3 in DNA: TGTGCCTGGAGTTGGGATGTGTGGACTAGCGGGAGGGCCAGCACCGGGGAGCTGTTTTTT.

The chain recombines TRBV5-4 with TRBJ1-1; 7 bases map to TRBD1. This CDR3 spans 13 amino acids. The germline gives CDR1 SGHNT, CDR2 YYREEE (reference sequence). V was pared by 4 bases and J by 5 bases, with 5 bases of the junction left unmatched. CDR3 DNA sequence: TGTGCCAGCAGCAATCAGACAGGGACTGAAGCTTTCTTT. It codes for CASSNQTGTEAFF.

This clone was seen just once. The gene calls are TRBV9 and TRBJ2-7, with D uncertain. The CDR3 spans 14 residues. V lost 0 bases and J 0 bases, leaving 7 bases between the germline ends. Germline-derived CDR1 and CDR2 are SGDLS and YYNGEE. In DNA, the CDR3 is TGTGCCAGCAGCGTAGCGGCGGACTCCTACGAGCAGTACTTC. Translated, it gives CASSVAADSYEQYF. Filled out from reference TRBV9 and TRBJ2-7, the complete variable domain reads DSGVTQTPKHLITATGQRVTLRCSPRSGDLSVYWYQQSLDQGLQFLIQYYNGEERAKGNILERFSAQQFPDLHSELNLSSLELGDSALYFCASSVAADSYEQYFGPGTRLTVT.